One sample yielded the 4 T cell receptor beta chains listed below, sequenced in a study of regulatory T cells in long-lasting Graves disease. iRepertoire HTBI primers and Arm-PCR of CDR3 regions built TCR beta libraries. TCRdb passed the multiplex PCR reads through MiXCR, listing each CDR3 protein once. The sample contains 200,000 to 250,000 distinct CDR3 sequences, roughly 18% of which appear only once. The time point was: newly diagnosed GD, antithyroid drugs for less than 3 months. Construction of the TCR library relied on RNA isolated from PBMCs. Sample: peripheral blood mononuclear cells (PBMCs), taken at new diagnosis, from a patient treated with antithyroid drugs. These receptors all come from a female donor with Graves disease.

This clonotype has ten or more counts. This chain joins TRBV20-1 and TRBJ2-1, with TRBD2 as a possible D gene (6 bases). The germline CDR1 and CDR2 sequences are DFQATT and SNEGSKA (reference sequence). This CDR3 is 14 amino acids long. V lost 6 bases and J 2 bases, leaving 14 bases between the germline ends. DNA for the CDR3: TGCAGTGCCCGAAGGACTATCACCTACAATGAGCAGTTCTTC. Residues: CSARRTITYNEQFF.

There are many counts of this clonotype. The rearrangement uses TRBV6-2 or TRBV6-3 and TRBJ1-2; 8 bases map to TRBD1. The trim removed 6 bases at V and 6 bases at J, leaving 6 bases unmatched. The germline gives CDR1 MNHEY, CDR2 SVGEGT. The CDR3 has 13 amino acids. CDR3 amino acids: CASSWTGKDGYTF. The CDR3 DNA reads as TGTGCCAGCAGCTGGACAGGGAAGGATGGCTACACCTTC.

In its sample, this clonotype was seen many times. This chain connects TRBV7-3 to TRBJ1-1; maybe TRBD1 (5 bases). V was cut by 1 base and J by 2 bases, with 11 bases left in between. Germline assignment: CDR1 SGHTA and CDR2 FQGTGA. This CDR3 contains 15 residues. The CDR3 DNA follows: TGTGCCAGCAGCTTAAGCGGGGGTGGAAACACTGAAGCTTTCTTT. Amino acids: CASSLSGGGNTEAFF.

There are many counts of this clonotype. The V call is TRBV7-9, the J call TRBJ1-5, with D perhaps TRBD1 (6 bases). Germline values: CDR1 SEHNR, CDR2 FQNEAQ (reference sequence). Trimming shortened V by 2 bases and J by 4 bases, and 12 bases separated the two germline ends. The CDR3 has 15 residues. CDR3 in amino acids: CASSLWGASNQPQHF. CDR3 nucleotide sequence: TGTGCCAGCAGCTTATGGGGGGCCTCTAATCAGCCCCAGCATTTT.